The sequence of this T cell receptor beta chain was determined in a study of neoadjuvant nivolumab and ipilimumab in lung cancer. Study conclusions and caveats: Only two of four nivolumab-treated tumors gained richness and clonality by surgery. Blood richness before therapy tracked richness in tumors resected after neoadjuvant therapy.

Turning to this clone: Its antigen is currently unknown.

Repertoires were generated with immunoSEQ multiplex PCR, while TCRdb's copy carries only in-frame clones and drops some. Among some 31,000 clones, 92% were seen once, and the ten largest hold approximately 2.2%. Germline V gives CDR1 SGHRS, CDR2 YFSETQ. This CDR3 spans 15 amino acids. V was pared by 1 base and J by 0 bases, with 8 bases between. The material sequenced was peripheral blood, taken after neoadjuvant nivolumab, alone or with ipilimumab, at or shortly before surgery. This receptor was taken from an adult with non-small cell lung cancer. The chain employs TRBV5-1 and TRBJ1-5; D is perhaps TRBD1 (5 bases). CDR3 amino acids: CASSLSGGSNQPQHF. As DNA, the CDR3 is TGCGCCAGCAGCTTGAGTGGGGGTAGCAATCAGCCCCAGCATTTT.